The clone carrying this T cell receptor (beta chain) was seen many times. Its antigen is as yet unknown. This sample was taken from a study of response to subunit inactivated influenza vaccine. General study findings and limits: Authors suggested each seasonal influenza vaccination recruits few new T cells.

From the RT-PCR reads, TCRdb called clonotypes with MiXCR, one entry per CDR3 protein. The sample includes about 240,000 distinct CDR3 sequences, less than 15% of them seen just once. The receptor was derived from a man aged 50-59 years who received an inactivated influenza vaccine. This material consisted of non-naive T cells sorted from PBMCs, taken around 15 days before vaccination.

This CDR3 is CASSPTQDTFYGYTF. CDR3 DNA sequence: TGTGCCAGCAGCCCGACCCAGGACACCTTCTATGGCTACACCTTC. V gene TRBV7-9 combines with J gene TRBJ1-2; tentatively, D is TRBD1 (5 bases). The V end was cut by 5 bases, the J end by 4 bases, with 17 bases between. Germline lookup yields CDR1 SEHNR and CDR2 FQNEAQ (reference sequence). The CDR3 has 15 amino acids. Variable domain in full (rest from reference TRBV7-9 and TRBJ1-2): DTGVSQNPRHKITKRGQNVTFRCDPISEHNRLYWYRQTLGQGPEFLTYFQNEAQLEKSRLLSDRFSAERPKGSFSTLEIQRTEQGDSAMYLCASSPTQDTFYGYTFGSGTRLTVV.